The 5 T cell receptor beta chains given below trace back to one sample, sequenced in a study of T-cell reconstitution after alpha-beta-depleted transplantation in children. Preparation of the TCRbeta library used unique molecular identifiers. TCRdb processed the PCR reads anew with MiXCR; each CDR3 protein has one entry. The sample shows over 300,000 distinct CDR3 sequences, about 9.4% of them seen only once. The sample consisted of PBMCs from the stem cell graft donor, taken from the stem cell graft. These receptor sequences come from a human donor who donated a stem cell graft to a child with acute lymphoblastic leukemia.

The chain links TRBV14 to TRBJ2-7, with TRBD1 matching over 10 bases. The V gene's germline CDR1 is SGHDN and CDR2 FVKESK. The CDR3 covers 15 residues. V dropped 3 bases and J dropped 3; count of bases not matched to a gene: 5. CDR3 nucleotide sequence: TGTGCCAGCAGCCACGAGGGACAGGGGCGCTACGAGCAGTACTTC. Translated: CASSHEGQGRYEQYF.

The chain has TRBV18 and TRBJ2-1; 11 bases align to TRBD2. Trimming cost V 6 bases and J 10 bases; bases outside gene matches: 11. The CDR3 has 15 amino acids. CDR1 and CDR2 (germline): KGHSH, LQKENI. The CDR3 nucleotides are TGTGCCAGCTCGCCCTCCCTAGCGGGAGGTAGAGAGCAGTTCTTC. It specifies CASSPSLAGGREQFF. The variable domain in full, with the rest retrieved from reference TRBV18 and TRBJ2-1, is NAGVMQNPRHLVRRRGQEARLRCSPMKGHSHVYWYRQLPEEGLKFMVYLQKENIIDESGMPKERFSAEFPKEGPSILRIQQVVRGDSAAYFCASSPSLAGGREQFFGPGTRLTVL.

The rearrangement uses TRBV29-1 and TRBJ2-1; tentatively, D is TRBD2 (5 bases). Trimming stripped 5 bases from V and 0 bases from J, with 11 bases between. This CDR3 region has 14 residues. The germline V gene has CDR1 SQVTM and CDR2 ANQGSEA. The DNA of the CDR3 is TGCAGCGTTCTAAGCGGACGCTCCTACAATGAGCAGTTCTTC. Its translation is CSVLSGRSYNEQFF.

At least ten counts were recorded for this clonotype. This rearrangement joins TRBV6-5 to TRBJ1-2; D unclear. V shed 4 bases and J shed 0 bases, with 6 bases lying between them. The CDR3 consists of 13 residues. Germline CDR1 and CDR2: MNHEY and SVGAGI. The CDR3, as DNA: TGTGCCAGCAGTTCCGGGACTAACTATGGCTACACCTTC. As protein: CASSSGTNYGYTF.

This clonotype appeared many times. The chain employs TRBV20-1 and TRBJ2-3; tentatively, D is TRBD1 or TRBD2 (5 bases each). Germline CDR1 DFQATT, CDR2 SNEGSKA (reference sequence). This CDR3 contains 15 residues. Between the trimmed V and J ends, which lost 3 bases and 4 bases, there was a span of 17 bases. In DNA, the CDR3 is TGCAGTGCTAGGAGATGGGACCCCCCCCCAGATACGCAGTATTTT. It specifies CSARRWDPPPDTQYF.